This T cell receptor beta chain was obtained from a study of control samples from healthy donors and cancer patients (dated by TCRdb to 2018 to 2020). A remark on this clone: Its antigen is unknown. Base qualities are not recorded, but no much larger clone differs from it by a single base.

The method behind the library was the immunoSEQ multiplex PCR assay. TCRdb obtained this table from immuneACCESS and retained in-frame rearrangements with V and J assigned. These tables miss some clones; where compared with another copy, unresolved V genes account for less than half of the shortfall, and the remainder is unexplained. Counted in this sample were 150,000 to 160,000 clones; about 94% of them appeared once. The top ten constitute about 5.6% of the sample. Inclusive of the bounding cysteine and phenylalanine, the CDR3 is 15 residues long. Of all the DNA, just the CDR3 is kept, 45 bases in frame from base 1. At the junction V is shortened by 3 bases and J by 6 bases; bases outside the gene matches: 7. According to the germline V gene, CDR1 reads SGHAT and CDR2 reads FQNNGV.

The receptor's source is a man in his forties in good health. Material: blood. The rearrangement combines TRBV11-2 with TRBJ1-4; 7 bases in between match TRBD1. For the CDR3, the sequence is CASSFSFGQDEKLFF. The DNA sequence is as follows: TGTGCCAGCAGCTTTAGTTTTGGACAGGATGAAAAACTGTTTTTT.